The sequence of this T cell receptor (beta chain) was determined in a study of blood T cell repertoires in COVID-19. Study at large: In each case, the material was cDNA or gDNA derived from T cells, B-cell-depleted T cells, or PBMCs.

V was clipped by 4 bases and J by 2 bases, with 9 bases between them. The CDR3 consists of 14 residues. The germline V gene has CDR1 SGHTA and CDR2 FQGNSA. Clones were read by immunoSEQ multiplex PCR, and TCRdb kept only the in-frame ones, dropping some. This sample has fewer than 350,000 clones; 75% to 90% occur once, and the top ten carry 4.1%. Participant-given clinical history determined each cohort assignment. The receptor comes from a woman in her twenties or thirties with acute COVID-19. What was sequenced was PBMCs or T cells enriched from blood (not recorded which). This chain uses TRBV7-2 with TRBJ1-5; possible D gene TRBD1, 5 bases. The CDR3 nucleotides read TGTGCCAGCAGCTCCCAGGGTGGCAATCAGCCCCAGCATTTT. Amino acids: CASSSQGGNQPQHF.